This T cell receptor beta chain was sequenced for a study of identical twins. All of the donors were Caucasians in good health. Study observations and caveats: Models underpredicted monozygotic twin sharing of out-of-frame TCR alpha. Analyses based on zero insertions could be partly confounded by invariant MAIT and iNKT cells.

For this clonotype: Its antigen is currently unknown.

V lost 2 bases, J lost 2 bases, and 11 bases lay in between. This CDR3 region has 15 residues. Looked up from germline, CDR1 is MNHNY and CDR2 is SVGAGI (reference sequence). A universal primer site was created by template switching, with the cDNA bearing unique molecular identifiers. TCRdb redid the calling of the 5' RACE reads with MiXCR, one entry per CDR3 protein. In the table there are roughly 1.6 million distinct CDR3 sequences, about 32% of which are singletons. This sequence joins TRBV6-6 and TRBJ2-3; possible D gene TRBD2, 6 bases. The TCR originated in a newborn girl in good health. The sequenced sample consisted of cord blood. The CDR3 DNA is TGTGCCAGCAGTTACCGTGGAGGGCCCACAGATACGCAGTATTTT. This codes for CASSYRGGPTDTQYF.